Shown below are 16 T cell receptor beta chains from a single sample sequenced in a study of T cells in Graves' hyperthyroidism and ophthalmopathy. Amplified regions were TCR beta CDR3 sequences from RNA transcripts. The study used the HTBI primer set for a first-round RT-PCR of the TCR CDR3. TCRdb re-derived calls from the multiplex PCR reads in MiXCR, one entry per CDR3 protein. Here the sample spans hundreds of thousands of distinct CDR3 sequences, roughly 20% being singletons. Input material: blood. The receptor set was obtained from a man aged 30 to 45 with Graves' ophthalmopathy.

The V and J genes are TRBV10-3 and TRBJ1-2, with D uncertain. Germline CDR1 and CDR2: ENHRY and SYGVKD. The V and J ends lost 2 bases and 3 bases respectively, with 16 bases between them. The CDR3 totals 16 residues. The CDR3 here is CAISETRGRDDYGYTF. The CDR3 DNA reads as TGTGCCATCAGTGAGACAAGAGGACGGGATGACTATGGCTACACCTTC.

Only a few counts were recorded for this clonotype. Written as DNA, the CDR3 is TGTGCCAGCAGCTTGGTACTAGCGGGAGACACCGGGGAGCTGTTTTTT. Protein product: CASSLVLAGDTGELFF. V and J are TRBV5-6 and TRBJ2-2; 11 nucleotides align to TRBD2. CDR3 length equals 16 residues. V dropped 0 bases and J dropped 3; count of bases not matched to a gene: 1. CDR1 is SGHDT, CDR2 YYEEEE, per germline.

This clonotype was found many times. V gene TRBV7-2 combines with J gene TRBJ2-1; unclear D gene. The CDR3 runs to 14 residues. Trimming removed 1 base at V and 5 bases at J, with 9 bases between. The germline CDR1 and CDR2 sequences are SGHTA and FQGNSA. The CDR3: CASSLDWGNNEQFF. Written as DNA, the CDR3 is TGTGCCAGCAGCTTAGATTGGGGAAACAATGAGCAGTTCTTC. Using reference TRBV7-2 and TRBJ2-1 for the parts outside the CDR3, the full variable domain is GAGVSQSPSNKVTEKGKDVELRCDPISGHTALYWYRQSLGQGLEFLIYFQGNSAPDKSGLPSDRFSAERTGGSVSTLTIQRTQQEDSAVYLCASSLDWGNNEQFFGPGTRLTVL.

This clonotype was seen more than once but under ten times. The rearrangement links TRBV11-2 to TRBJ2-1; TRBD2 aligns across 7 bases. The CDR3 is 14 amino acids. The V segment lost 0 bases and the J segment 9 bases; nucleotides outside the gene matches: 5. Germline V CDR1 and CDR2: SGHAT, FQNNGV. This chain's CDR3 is CASSLDQWGGEQFF. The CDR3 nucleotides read TGTGCCAGCAGCTTAGATCAATGGGGGGGTGAGCAGTTCTTC.

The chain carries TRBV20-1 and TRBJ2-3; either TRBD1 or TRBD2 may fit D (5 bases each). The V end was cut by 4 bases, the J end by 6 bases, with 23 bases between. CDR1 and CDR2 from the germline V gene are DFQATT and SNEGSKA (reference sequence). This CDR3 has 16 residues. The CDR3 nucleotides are TGCAGTGCTAAGCCAGGGAGCTTCCGAGTGGGGGATACGCAGTATTTT. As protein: CSAKPGSFRVGDTQYF.

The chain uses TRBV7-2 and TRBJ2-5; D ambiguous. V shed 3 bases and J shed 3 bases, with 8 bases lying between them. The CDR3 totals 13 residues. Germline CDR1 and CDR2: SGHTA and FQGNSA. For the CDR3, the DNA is TGTGCCAGCAGCTTTGGAACCAAAGAGACCCAGTACTTC. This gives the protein CASSFGTKETQYF.

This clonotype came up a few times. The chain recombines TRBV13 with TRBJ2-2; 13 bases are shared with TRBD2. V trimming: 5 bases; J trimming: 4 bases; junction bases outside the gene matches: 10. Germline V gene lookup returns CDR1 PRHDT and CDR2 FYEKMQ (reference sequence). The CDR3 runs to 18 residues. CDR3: CASSPPGLAGSGTGELFF. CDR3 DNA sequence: TGTGCCAGCAGCCCGCCGGGACTAGCGGGGTCCGGCACCGGGGAGCTGTTTTTT.

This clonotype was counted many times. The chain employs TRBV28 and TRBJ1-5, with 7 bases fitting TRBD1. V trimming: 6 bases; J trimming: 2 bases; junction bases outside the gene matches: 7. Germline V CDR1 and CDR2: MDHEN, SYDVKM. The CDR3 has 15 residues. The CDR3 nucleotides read TGTGCCAGCAGCCGACAGGGAAGGGGCAATCAGCCCCAGCATTTT. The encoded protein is CASSRQGRGNQPQHF.

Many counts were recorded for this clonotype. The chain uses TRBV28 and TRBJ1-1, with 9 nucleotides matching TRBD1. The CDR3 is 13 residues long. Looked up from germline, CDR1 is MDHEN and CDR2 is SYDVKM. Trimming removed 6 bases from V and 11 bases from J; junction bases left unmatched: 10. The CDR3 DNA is TGTGCCAGCAGCATCGGGACAGGGATTATCGCTTTCTTT. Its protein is CASSIGTGIIAFF.

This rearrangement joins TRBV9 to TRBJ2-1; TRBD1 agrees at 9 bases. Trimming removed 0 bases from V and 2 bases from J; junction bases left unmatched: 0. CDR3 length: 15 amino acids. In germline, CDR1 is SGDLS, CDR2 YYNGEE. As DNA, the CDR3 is TGTGCCAGCAGCGTAGGGACAGGGGCCTACAATGAGCAGTTCTTC. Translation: CASSVGTGAYNEQFF.

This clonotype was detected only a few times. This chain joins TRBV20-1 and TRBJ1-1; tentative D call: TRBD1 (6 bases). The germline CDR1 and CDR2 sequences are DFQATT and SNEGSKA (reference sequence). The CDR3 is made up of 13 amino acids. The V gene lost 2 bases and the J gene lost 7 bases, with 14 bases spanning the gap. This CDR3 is CSARTRGYGEAFF. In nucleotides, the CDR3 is TGCAGTGCTAGAACCAGGGGCTACGGTGAAGCTTTCTTT.

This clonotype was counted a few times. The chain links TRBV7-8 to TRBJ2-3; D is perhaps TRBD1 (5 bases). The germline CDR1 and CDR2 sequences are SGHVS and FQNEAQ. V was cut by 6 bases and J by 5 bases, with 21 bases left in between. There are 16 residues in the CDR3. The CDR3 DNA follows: TGTGCCAGCAGGGGCGCCAGGCAGGGTAGGCAAGATACGCAGTATTTT. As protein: CASRGARQGRQDTQYF.

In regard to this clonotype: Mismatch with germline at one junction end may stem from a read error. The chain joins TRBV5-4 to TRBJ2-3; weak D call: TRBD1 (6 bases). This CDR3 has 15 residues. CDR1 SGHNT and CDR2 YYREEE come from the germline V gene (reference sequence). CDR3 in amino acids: CASSLPRGSIDTQYF. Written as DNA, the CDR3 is TGTGCCAGCAGCTTACCCAGGGGTAGCATAGATACGCAGTATTTT.

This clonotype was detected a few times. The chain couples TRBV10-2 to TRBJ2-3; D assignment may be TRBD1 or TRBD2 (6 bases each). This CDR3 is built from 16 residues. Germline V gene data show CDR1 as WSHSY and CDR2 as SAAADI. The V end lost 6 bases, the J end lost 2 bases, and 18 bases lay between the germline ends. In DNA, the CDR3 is TGCGCCAGCAGCGGGGGCGAGCGGACTTTCACAGATACGCAGTATTTT. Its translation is CASSGGERTFTDTQYF.

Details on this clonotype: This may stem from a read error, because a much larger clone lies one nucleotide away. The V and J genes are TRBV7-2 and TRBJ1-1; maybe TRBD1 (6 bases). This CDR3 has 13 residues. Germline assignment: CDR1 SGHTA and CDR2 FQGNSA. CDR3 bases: TGTGCCAGCAACTTAGTTCCGGACAGAGAAGCTTTCTTT. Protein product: CASNLVPDREAFF.

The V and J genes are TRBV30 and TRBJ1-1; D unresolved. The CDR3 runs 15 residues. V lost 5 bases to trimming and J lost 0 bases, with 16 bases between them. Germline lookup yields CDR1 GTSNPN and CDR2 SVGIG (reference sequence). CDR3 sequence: CAWFPSLALNTEAFF. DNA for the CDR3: TGTGCCTGGTTTCCTAGCTTAGCCCTGAACACTGAAGCTTTCTTT.